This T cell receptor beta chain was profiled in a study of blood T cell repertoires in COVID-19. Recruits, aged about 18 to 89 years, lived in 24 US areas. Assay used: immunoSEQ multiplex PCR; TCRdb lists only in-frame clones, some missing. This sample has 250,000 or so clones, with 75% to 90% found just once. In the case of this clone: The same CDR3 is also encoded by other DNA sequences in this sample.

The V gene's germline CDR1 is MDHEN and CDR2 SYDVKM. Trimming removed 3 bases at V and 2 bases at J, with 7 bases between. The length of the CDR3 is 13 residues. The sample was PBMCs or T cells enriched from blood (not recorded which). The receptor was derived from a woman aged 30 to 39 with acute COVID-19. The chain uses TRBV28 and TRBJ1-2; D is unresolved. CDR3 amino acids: CASSFRGNYGYTF. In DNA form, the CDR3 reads TGTGCCAGCAGTTTCCGAGGGAACTATGGCTACACCTTC.